The source of this TCR beta chain is a study of glioma-infiltrating T cells after dendritic cell vaccination. General study findings and limits: Higher pretreatment TIL content predicted longer progression-free time and survival. Few patients contributed both blood and tumor specimens.

The method was immunoSEQ multiplex PCR; TCRdb's version includes in-frame clones alone and lacks a portion of them. The sample holds about 96,000 clones; about 79% are singletons and the top ten take over 5%. None of the glioblastoma patients had an isocitrate dehydrogenase mutation. V shed 1 base and J 5 bases; nucleotides not matched to a gene: 6. CDR1 is SGHTS, CDR2 YDEGEE, per germline. This CDR3 has 15 residues. In this sample, this clone turned up a few times. The antigen is unknown. The chain is built from TRBV5-8 and TRBJ2-5; TRBD1 matches at 9 bases. The clonotype was recovered from a human donor with glioblastoma. The source material was blood, sampled before dendritic cell vaccination. CDR3: CASSLKGTGRETQYF. CDR3 coding DNA: TGTGCCAGCAGCTTGAAAGGGACAGGGAGGGAGACCCAGTACTTC.